This T cell receptor (beta chain) derives from a study of early T cells in non-severe SARS-CoV-2 infection. Study background: Whole-blood bulk RNA, unsorted, was sequenced, and chains were unpaired. Points from the study as a whole: VDJdb matching skewed toward anti-spike CD8 responses, missing private and CD4 specificities.

Tagging with unique molecular identifiers was applied to individual cDNA molecules. TCRdb used MiXCR to reprocess the 5' RACE reads, holding one entry per CDR3 protein. The repertoire holds roughly 63,000 distinct CDR3 sequences, with approximately 12% as singletons. Germline V lookup: CDR1 MNHEY, CDR2 SVGAGI. Trimming took 0 bases from V and 0 from J, leaving 3 bases between them. CDR3 length equals 14 residues. This clonotype was found many times. Its antigen remains unknown. The sequenced material came from whole blood. The chain couples TRBV6-5 to TRBJ1-5; D is undetermined. The origin of this receptor is an adult who was a healthcare worker with PCR-confirmed SARS-CoV-2 infection or an uninfected control (not recorded which). CDR3 sequence (DNA): TGTGCCAGCAGTTACTCCGGTAGCAATCAGCCCCAGCATTTT. Its translation is CASSYSGSNQPQHF.